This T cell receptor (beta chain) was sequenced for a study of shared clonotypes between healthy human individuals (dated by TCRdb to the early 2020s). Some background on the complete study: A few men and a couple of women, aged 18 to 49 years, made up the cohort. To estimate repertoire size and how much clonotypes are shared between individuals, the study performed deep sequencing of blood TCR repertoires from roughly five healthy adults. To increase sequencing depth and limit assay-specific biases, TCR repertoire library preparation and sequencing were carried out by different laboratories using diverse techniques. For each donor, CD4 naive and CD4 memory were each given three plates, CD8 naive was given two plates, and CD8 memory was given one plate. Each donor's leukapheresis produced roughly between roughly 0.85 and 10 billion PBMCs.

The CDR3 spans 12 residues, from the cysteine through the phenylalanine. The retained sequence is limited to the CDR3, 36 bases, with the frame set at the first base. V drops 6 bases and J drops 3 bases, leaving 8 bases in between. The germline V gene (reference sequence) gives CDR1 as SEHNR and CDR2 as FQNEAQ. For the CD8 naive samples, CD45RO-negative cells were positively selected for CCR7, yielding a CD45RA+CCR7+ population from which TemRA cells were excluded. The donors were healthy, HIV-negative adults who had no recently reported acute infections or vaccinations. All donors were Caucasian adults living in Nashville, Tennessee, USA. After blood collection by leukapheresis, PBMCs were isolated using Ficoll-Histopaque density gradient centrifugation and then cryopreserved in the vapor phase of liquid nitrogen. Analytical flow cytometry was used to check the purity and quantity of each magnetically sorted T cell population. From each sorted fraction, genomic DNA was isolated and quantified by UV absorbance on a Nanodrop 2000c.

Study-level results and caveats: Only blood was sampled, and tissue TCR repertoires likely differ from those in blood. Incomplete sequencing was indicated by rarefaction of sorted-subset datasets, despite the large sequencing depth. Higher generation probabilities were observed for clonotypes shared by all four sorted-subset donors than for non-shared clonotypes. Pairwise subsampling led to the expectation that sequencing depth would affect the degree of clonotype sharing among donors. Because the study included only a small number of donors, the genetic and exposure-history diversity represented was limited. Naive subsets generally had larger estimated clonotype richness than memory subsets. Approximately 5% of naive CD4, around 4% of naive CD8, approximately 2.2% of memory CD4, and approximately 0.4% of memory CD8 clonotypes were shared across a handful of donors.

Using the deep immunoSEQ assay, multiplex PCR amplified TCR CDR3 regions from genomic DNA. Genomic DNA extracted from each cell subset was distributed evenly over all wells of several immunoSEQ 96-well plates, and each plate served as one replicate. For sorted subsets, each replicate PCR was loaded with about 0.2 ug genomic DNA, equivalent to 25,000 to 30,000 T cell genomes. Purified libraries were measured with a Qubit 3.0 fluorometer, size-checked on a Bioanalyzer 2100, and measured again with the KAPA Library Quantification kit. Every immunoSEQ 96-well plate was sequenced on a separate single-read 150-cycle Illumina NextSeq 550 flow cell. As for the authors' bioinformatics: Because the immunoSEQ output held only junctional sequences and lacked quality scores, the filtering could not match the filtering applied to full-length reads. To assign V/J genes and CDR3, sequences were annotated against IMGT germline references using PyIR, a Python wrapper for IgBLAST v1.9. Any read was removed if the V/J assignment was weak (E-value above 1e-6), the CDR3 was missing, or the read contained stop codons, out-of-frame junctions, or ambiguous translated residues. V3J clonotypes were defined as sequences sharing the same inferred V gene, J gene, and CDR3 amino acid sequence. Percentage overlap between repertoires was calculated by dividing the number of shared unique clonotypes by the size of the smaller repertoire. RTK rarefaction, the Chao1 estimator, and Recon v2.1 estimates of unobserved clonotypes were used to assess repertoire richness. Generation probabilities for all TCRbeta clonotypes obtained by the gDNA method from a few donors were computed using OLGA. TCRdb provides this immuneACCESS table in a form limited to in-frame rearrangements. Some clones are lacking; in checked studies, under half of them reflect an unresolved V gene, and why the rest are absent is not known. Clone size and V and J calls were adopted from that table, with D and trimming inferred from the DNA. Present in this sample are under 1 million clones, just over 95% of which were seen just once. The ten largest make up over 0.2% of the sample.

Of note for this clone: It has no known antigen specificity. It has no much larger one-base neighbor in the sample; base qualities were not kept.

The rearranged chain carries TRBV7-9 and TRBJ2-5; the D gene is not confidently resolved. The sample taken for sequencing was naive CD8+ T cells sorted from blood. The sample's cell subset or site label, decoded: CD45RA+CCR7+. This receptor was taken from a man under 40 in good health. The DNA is TGTGCCAGCAGAGGCCTGGAAGAGACCCAGTACTTC. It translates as CASRGLEETQYF.